Shown below are 24 T cell receptor beta chains from a single sample sequenced in a study of cytomegalovirus exposure and HLA in healthy donors. Primers: 60 Vbeta forward and 13 Jbeta reverse. Sequenced by immunoSEQ multiplex PCR; TCRdb stores in-frame clones only, minus some. The repertoire holds 150,000 to 200,000 clones, approximately 80% seen once, with 7.4% in the top ten. The sample comprised PBMCs. The receptors shown here come from a male donor in good health and CMV-seropositive.

This chain links TRBV6-1 with TRBJ2-3; D is unresolved. Trimming stripped 10 bases from V and 0 bases from J, with 14 bases between. This CDR3 has 14 residues. Per germline, CDR1 MNHNS and CDR2 SASEGT. The DNA of the CDR3 is TGTGCCACCCTACAGTTCCCTAGCACAGATACGCAGTATTTT. Its protein product is CATLQFPSTDTQYF.

The V gene is TRBV5-1, the J gene TRBJ2-2; TRBD1 matches at 8 bases. With V trimmed by 3 bases and J by 4 bases, 5 bases remained unmatched. Germline loops: CDR1 SGHRS, CDR2 YFSETQ. The CDR3 spans 15 residues. The CDR3 spells CASSSRQGSTGELFF. The CDR3 region has the DNA TGCGCCAGCAGCTCTAGACAGGGGAGCACCGGGGAGCTGTTTTTT.

The rearrangement links TRBV15 to TRBJ2-1; the match to TRBD1 covers 11 bases. The germline CDR1 and CDR2 sequences are LNHNV and YYDKDF (reference sequence). The CDR3 has 18 amino acids. V was clipped by 0 bases and J by 1 base; unmatched bases: 5. CDR3 DNA: TGTGCCACCAGCAGAGATCTCGGACAGGGGGCTTCCTACAATGAGCAGTTCTTC. Protein: CATSRDLGQGASYNEQFF.

The chain carries TRBV6-5 and TRBJ1-4, with 7 bases aligning to TRBD1. Trimming at V came to 4 bases and at J to 5 bases, leaving 7 bases not matched to a gene. CDR1 MNHEY and CDR2 SVGAGI come from the germline V gene. CDR3 length: 15 residues. CDR3 residues: CASSFQDRANEKLFF. The CDR3 DNA reads TGTGCCAGCAGTTTCCAAGACAGGGCAAATGAAAAACTGTTTTTT.

The chain joins TRBV10-2 to TRBJ1-2; D unresolved. CDR3 length equals 12 residues. The V gene lost 6 bases and the J gene lost 2 bases, with 7 bases spanning the gap. CDR1 and CDR2 from the germline V gene are WSHSY and SAAADI. CDR3 sequence (DNA): TGCGCCAGCAGGACAAAAAACTATGGCTACACCTTC. Its protein product is CASRTKNYGYTF.

The gene calls are TRBV30 and TRBJ1-3; D ambiguous. Trimming took 0 bases from V and 0 from J, leaving 9 bases between them. The length of the CDR3 is 15 residues. Per the germline V gene, CDR1 is GTSNPN and CDR2 is SVGIG (reference sequence). The CDR3 sequence is CAWSVRLFSGNTIYF. The CDR3 DNA is TGTGCCTGGAGTGTAAGACTTTTCTCTGGAAACACCATATATTTT. Complete variable domain (other parts from reference TRBV30 and TRBJ1-3): SQTIHQWPATLVQPVGSPLSLECTVEGTSNPNLYWYRQAAGRGLQLLFYSVGIGQISSEVPQNLSASRPQDRQFILSSKKLLLSDSGFYLCAWSVRLFSGNTIYFGEGSWLTVV.

The chain joins TRBV6-6 to TRBJ2-7, with D perhaps matching TRBD1 (6 bases). The CDR3 is made up of 13 amino acids. Germline assignment: CDR1 MNHNY and CDR2 SVGAGI (reference sequence). V lost 5 bases and J lost 4, with 12 bases in between. The CDR3 DNA reads as TGTGCCAGCAGTCCAGGGGAAGTGTACGAGCAGTACTTC. This translates into CASSPGEVYEQYF.

This rearrangement joins TRBV5-4 to TRBJ2-3; 7 bases are a match to TRBD1. Germline V gene sequence: CDR1 SGHNT, CDR2 YYREEE (reference sequence). This CDR3 spans 16 amino acids. The V segment lost 3 bases and the J segment 0 bases; nucleotides outside the gene matches: 7. The CDR3 loop reads CASSWDRTTSTDTQYF. CDR3 DNA sequence: TGTGCCAGCAGCTGGGACAGAACGACTAGCACAGATACGCAGTATTTT.

J is TRBJ2-5 and V is TRBV15; D ambiguous. CDR3 size: 11 residues. Trimming pared 3 bases from V and 7 bases from J, leaving 6 bases between. CDR1 LNHNV and CDR2 YYDKDF come from the germline V gene (reference sequence). The CDR3 coding sequence is TGTGCCACCAGCAGGGAGTGGACCCAGTACTTC. Translated: CATSREWTQYF.

This chain joins TRBV6-5 and TRBJ2-5, with 8 bases identical to TRBD2. The trim removed 6 bases at V and 5 bases at J, leaving 8 bases unmatched. This CDR3 region has 14 residues. CDR1 and CDR2 (germline): MNHEY, SVGAGI. The CDR3, as DNA: TGTGCCAGCAGCCGACTGCCGGGGGGGGAGACCCAGTACTTC. Its translation is CASSRLPGGETQYF.

V is TRBV11-2 and J is TRBJ2-7; possible D gene TRBD1, 6 bases. Germline CDR1 SGHAT, CDR2 FQNNGV. Trimming pared 4 bases from V and 1 base from J, leaving 17 bases between. There are 16 residues in the CDR3. CDR3 in DNA: TGTGCCAGCAGCTCCTACCCGACAGGCCTATCCTACGAGCAGTACTTC. It translates to CASSSYPTGLSYEQYF.

This chain links TRBV21-1 with TRBJ1-2; the table names TRBD1, a call not compared with the DNA. TRBV21-1 corresponds to a pseudogene. The CDR3 extends over 18 amino acids. CDR3 nucleotides: TGTGCCAGCAGCAAAGCCGTCCGAGACAGGGGGAACGGCTATGGCTACACCTTC. Amino acid sequence: CASSKAVRDRGNGYGYTF.

The genes are TRBV9 and TRBJ2-3; D may be TRBD2 (5 bases). The CDR3 extends over 14 amino acids. From germline, CDR1 is SGDLS and CDR2 YYNGEE. Trimming removed 0 bases from V and 4 bases from J, with 9 bases in between. CDR3 amino acids: CASSVAAGADTQYF. CDR3 sequence (DNA): TGTGCCAGCAGCGTAGCTGCGGGCGCAGATACGCAGTATTTT.

This clone was detected once. The chain has TRBV29-1 and TRBJ1-2; no clear D. The CDR3 has 14 residues. The germline CDR1 and CDR2 sequences are SQVTM and ANQGSEA. CDR3 amino acids: CSEGAGLPNYGYTF. In nucleotides, the CDR3 is TGCAGTGAAGGTGCGGGATTGCCTAACTATGGCTACACCTTC.

This clone appeared a single time. This rearrangement joins TRBV4-3 to TRBJ2-1; 10 bases line up with TRBD2. Per the germline V gene, CDR1 is LGHNA and CDR2 is YSLEER. V dropped 4 bases and J dropped 0; count of bases not matched to a gene: 12. This CDR3 is 19 amino acids long. This CDR3 reads CASSPQVAGGRSSYNEQFF. Here the CDR3 DNA reads TGCGCCAGCAGCCCCCAGGTAGCGGGGGGCCGGAGCTCCTACAATGAGCAGTTCTTC.

This chain joins TRBV29-1 and TRBJ1-2; the match to TRBD1 covers 8 bases. The CDR3 has 12 amino acids. CDR1 is SQVTM and CDR2 is ANQGSEA in the germline V gene. V lost 6 bases and J lost 4; bases outside the gene matches: 4. CDR3 sequence: CSVMDRVYGYTF. CDR3 DNA sequence: TGCAGCGTGATGGACAGGGTCTATGGCTACACCTTC.

The rearrangement links TRBV5-4 to TRBJ2-3; TRBD2 agrees at 7 bases. Unmatched junction bases numbered 5, after V lost 1 base and J lost 0 bases. The CDR3 runs 16 residues. Germline CDR1 reads SGHNT; CDR2 reads YYREEE (reference sequence). The CDR3 coding sequence is TGTGCCAGCAGCTTGTGGCGGGGGAAAAGCACAGATACGCAGTATTTT. It translates to CASSLWRGKSTDTQYF.

This clone is a singleton in its sample. The chain combines TRBV9 with TRBJ2-2, with 11 bases fitting TRBD1. There are 15 residues in the CDR3. Germline CDR1 and CDR2: SGDLS and YYNGEE. Trimming took 3 bases from V and 5 from J; bases not matched to a gene: 3. CDR3 in DNA: TGTGCCAGCAGCGCCGGGACAGGGGGGACCGGGGAGCTGTTTTTT. Amino acid sequence: CASSAGTGGTGELFF.

The gene calls are TRBV19 and TRBJ1-2; D remains unclear. V dropped 5 bases and J dropped 5 bases, with 18 bases sitting between them. The CDR3 extends over 15 amino acids. Germline CDR1 reads LNHDA; CDR2 reads SQIVND (reference sequence). The CDR3 sequence: CASSVREALGYGYTF. The DNA for the CDR3 is TGTGCCAGTAGTGTCCGGGAGGCCCTTGGGTATGGCTACACCTTC.

Only one count was recorded for this clone. This chain links TRBV5-1 with TRBJ2-1; possible D gene TRBD1, 5 bases. The CDR3 extends over 14 amino acids. Trimming left V 1 base short and J 8 bases short, with 13 bases between. From germline, CDR1 is SGHRS and CDR2 YFSETQ. The CDR3: CASSLSQGNDEQFF. The CDR3 DNA reads TGCGCCAGCAGCTTGTCCCAGGGTAACGATGAGCAGTTCTTC. Looking up the rest from reference TRBV5-1 and TRBJ2-1 gives the full variable domain: KAGVTQTPRYLIKTRGQQVTLSCSPISGHRSVSWYQQTPGQGLQFLFEYFSETQRNKGNFPGRFSGRQFSNSRSEMNVSTLELGDSALYLCASSLSQGNDEQFFGPGTRLTVL.

This clone was counted a few times. This sequence joins TRBV27 and TRBJ1-4; no clear D. Trimming cost V 6 bases and J 3 bases, with 14 bases left between them. The germline CDR1 and CDR2 sequences are MNHEY and SMNVEV (reference sequence). The CDR3 runs to 15 residues. The CDR3 sequence is CASRALGGSNEKLFF. The CDR3 DNA sequence: TGTGCCAGCAGGGCCCTGGGAGGCTCTAATGAAAAACTGTTTTTT.

V and J are TRBV5-6 and TRBJ1-6; 10 bases match TRBD1. J was trimmed by 12 bases and V by 0 bases; bases with no gene match: 6. Germline lookup yields CDR1 SGHDT and CDR2 YYEEEE. CDR3 length: 15 residues. The chain's CDR3 is CASSLARQGARPLHF. The DNA of the CDR3 is TGTGCCAGCAGCTTGGCCCGACAGGGGGCGAGACCCCTCCACTTT. The complete variable domain, with remaining parts taken from reference TRBV5-6 and TRBJ1-6, reads DAGVTQSPTHLIKTRGQQVTLRCSPKSGHDTVSWYQQALGQGPQFIFQYYEEEERQRGNFPDRFSGHQFPNYSSELNVNALLLGDSALYLCASSLARQGARPLHFGNGTRLTVT.

The chain couples TRBV2 to TRBJ1-6; TRBD1 aligns across 7 bases. CDR1 and CDR2 (germline): SNHLY, FYNNEI. The CDR3 is made up of 14 amino acids. Germline trimming cut 5 bases from V and 10 bases from J; bases unmatched to any gene: 8. As DNA, the CDR3 is TGTGCCAGCAGTCGACAGGGAATAAGATCACCCCTCCACTTT. This codes for CASSRQGIRSPLHF.

The gene calls are TRBV5-1 and TRBJ2-2, with D possibly matching TRBD2 (5 bases). The CDR3 length is 15 residues. Trimming removed 0 bases at V and 5 bases at J, with 11 bases between. The germline V gene encodes CDR1 SGHRS and CDR2 YFSETQ. The CDR3 coding sequence is TGCGCCAGCAGCTTGGGAAGGACGGGAACCGGGGAGCTGTTTTTT. This sequence encodes CASSLGRTGTGELFF. Filled out from reference TRBV5-1 and TRBJ2-2, the complete variable domain reads KAGVTQTPRYLIKTRGQQVTLSCSPISGHRSVSWYQQTPGQGLQFLFEYFSETQRNKGNFPGRFSGRQFSNSRSEMNVSTLELGDSALYLCASSLGRTGTGELFFGEGSRLTVL.